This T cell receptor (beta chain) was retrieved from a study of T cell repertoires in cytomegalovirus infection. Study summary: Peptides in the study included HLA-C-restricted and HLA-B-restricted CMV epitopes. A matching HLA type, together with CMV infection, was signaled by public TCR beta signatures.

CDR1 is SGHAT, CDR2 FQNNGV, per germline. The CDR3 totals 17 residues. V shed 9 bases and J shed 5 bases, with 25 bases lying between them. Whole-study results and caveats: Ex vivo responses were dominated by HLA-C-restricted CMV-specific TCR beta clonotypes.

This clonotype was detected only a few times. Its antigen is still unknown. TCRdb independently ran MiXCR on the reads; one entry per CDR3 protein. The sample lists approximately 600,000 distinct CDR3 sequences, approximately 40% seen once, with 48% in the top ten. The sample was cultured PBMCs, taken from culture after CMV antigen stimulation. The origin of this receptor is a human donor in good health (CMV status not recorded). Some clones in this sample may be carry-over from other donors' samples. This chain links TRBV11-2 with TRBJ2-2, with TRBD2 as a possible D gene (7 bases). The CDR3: CARERGGAPGWTGELFF. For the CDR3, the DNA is TGTGCCAGGGAAAGGGGGGGCGCCCCGGGGTGGACCGGGGAGCTGTTTTTT.